Below are 12 T cell receptor beta chains sequenced from a single sample in a study of shared T cell receptors in the human thymus. Assay used: immunoSEQ multiplex PCR; TCRdb lists only in-frame clones, some missing. The sample carries some 760,000 clones, 80% to 90% recorded once. The sample was also linked to a second study, of human thymus T cells.

The sample comprised thymocytes. These TCRs come from a girl less than two years old with a congenital heart defect.

On this clone itself: This sample also contains other DNA sequences that code for the same CDR3. This rearrangement joins TRBV18 to TRBJ2-5; 7 positions agree with TRBD1. The germline gives CDR1 KGHSH, CDR2 LQKENI. V dropped 3 bases and J dropped 5; count of bases not matched to a gene: 3. The CDR3 contains 13 residues. CDR3 loop: CASSPDREETQYF. Written as DNA, the CDR3 is TGTGCCAGCTCACCTGACAGGGAGGAGACCCAGTACTTC.

V and J are TRBV11-2 and TRBJ2-1, with D perhaps TRBD1 (6 bases). Germline CDR1 reads SGHAT; CDR2 reads FQNNGV. The CDR3 runs 11 residues. Trimming cost V 5 bases and J 10 bases, with 9 bases left between them. CDR3 nucleotides: TGTGCCAGCAGCCGCGGACAGGAGCAGTTCTTC. Translating gives CASSRGQEQFF. Supplemented by reference TRBV11-2 and TRBJ2-1, the full variable domain reads EAGVAQSPRYKIIEKRQSVAFWCNPISGHATLYWYQQILGQGPKLLIQFQNNGVVDDSQLPKDRFSAERLKGVDSTLKIQPAKLEDSAVYLCASSRGQEQFFGPGTRLTVL.

The rearrangement uses TRBV6-1 and TRBJ1-6, with TRBD1 matching over 7 bases. The germline V gene encodes CDR1 MNHNS and CDR2 SASEGT. Trimming cost V 0 bases and J 8 bases; bases outside gene matches: 13. The CDR3 consists of 18 residues. Here the CDR3 DNA reads TGTGCCAGCAGTGAAGCGCGGGGGGAACAGGGGAATTATTCACCCCTCCACTTT. Translated, it gives CASSEARGEQGNYSPLHF.

The rearrangement uses TRBV27 and TRBJ1-5, with 9 bases aligning to TRBD1. This CDR3 contains 20 residues. Germline values: CDR1 MNHEY, CDR2 SMNVEV (reference sequence). V was pared by 0 bases and J by 0 bases, with 12 bases of the junction left unmatched. CDR3: CASSLSGGQGGEFSNQPQHF. The CDR3 DNA reads TGTGCCAGCAGTTTATCGGGGGGACAGGGAGGAGAATTTAGCAATCAGCCCCAGCATTTT.

The chain is built from TRBV7-2 and TRBJ2-3; D possibly corresponds to TRBD1 (6 bases). Germline loops: CDR1 SGHTA, CDR2 FQGNSA. The CDR3 runs 15 residues. V was shortened by 1 base and J by 1 base, with 9 bases between the two germline ends. The CDR3 sequence: CASSLGAGGTDTQYF. DNA for the CDR3: TGTGCCAGCAGCTTAGGGGCAGGGGGCACAGATACGCAGTATTTT. Full variable domain (missing parts from reference TRBV7-2 and TRBJ2-3): GAGVSQSPSNKVTEKGKDVELRCDPISGHTALYWYRQSLGQGLEFLIYFQGNSAPDKSGLPSDRFSAERTGGSVSTLTIQRTQQEDSAVYLCASSLGAGGTDTQYFGPGTRLTVL.

This clone occurred once. The genes are TRBV18 and TRBJ2-1; 7 bases line up with TRBD2. The CDR3 contains 14 residues. Per germline, CDR1 KGHSH and CDR2 LQKENI. V was clipped by 3 bases and J by 10 bases; unmatched bases: 9. The CDR3: CASSPDGGFEEQFF. The CDR3 region has the DNA TGTGCCAGCTCACCGGACGGGGGGTTCGAGGAGCAGTTCTTC.

The chain's CDR3 is CASSEVTTGGKDTQYF. CDR3 DNA: TGTGCCAGCAGTGAAGTGACGACGGGGGGCAAAGATACGCAGTATTTT. The gene calls are TRBV6-1 and TRBJ2-3; D is possibly TRBD2 (7 bases). Germline values: CDR1 MNHNS, CDR2 SASEGT. CDR3 length: 16 residues. The ends were cut back, 1 base at V and 5 bases at J, with 16 bases in the middle.

The chain links TRBV28 to TRBJ1-5, with a tentative D call TRBD1 (6 bases). CDR1 and CDR2 from the germline V gene are MDHEN and SYDVKM. CDR3 size: 15 residues. Trimming cost V 6 bases and J 6 bases, with 18 bases left between them. DNA of the CDR3: TGTGCCAGCAGCTTAGGGGGGAGAAGAGGTCAGCCCCAGCATTTT. Translated: CASSLGGRRGQPQHF.

This chain uses TRBV18 with TRBJ2-3, with 10 bases aligning to TRBD2. This CDR3 is built from 20 residues. CDR1 is KGHSH, CDR2 LQKENI, per germline. Trimming took 3 bases from V and 0 from J; bases not matched to a gene: 15. The CDR3 DNA is TGTGCCAGCTCACCGATTCCCCCTAGCGGGGGCGGATCTAGCACAGATACGCAGTATTTT. This encodes CASSPIPPSGGGSSTDTQYF.

The chain couples TRBV4-1 to TRBJ1-2; 8 positions match TRBD1. This CDR3 spans 14 amino acids. CDR1 MGHRA and CDR2 YSYEKL come from the germline V gene. V shed 2 bases and J 5 bases; nucleotides not matched to a gene: 4. DNA for the CDR3: TGCGCCAGCAGCCAAACAGGGGGAGAGTATGGCTACACCTTC. This encodes CASSQTGGEYGYTF.

The chain uses TRBV11-2 and TRBJ2-7; D may be TRBD1 (5 bases). The CDR3 spans 12 residues. Germline V gene lookup returns CDR1 SGHAT and CDR2 FQNNGV. V was clipped by 5 bases and J by 6 bases, with 11 bases between them. The CDR3 DNA is TGTGCCAGCAGCCCCCAAAGGGGCGAGCAGTACTTC. It encodes CASSPQRGEQYF.

This sequence joins TRBV28 and TRBJ2-2, with 11 bases matching TRBD1. The CDR3 is 20 residues long. CDR1 and CDR2 (germline): MDHEN, SYDVKM. After removal of 3 bases from V and 2 bases from J, the junction contained 14 bases not matched to a gene. Here the CDR3 DNA reads TGTGCCAGCAGTTTGGGGTCGATAACCGGGACAGGGGGTAACACCGGGGAGCTGTTTTTT. The encoded protein is CASSLGSITGTGGNTGELFF.